The source of this T cell receptor (beta chain) is a study of blood T cell repertoires in COVID-19. Study as a whole: Samples representing acute and convalescent COVID-19 were sourced from the United States, Italy and Spain. In each case, the material was cDNA or gDNA derived from T cells, B-cell-depleted T cells, or PBMCs.

This CDR3 comprises 13 residues. The V gene's germline CDR1 is GTSNPN and CDR2 SVGIG (reference sequence). Trimming shortened V by 0 bases and J by 7 bases, and 9 bases separated the two germline ends. Authors' methods: Amplification from reference gene primers served as the basis for estimated nucleated cell counts. Here immunoSEQ multiplex PCR was the method, and the copy in TCRdb shows in-frame clones only, minus some. Clone size and V and J calls were adopted from that table, with D and trimming inferred from the DNA. The table includes over 400,000 clones, approximately 85% detected once. This clone appeared a few times. Other DNA variants within this sample encode the same CDR3.

The clonotype originates from a human donor in a cohort sampled during active COVID-19. The chain is built from TRBV30 and TRBJ1-4; D is undetermined. Input material: peripheral blood. The chain's CDR3 is CAWSVQGSEKLFF. Written as DNA, the CDR3 is TGTGCCTGGAGTGTACAAGGGAGTGAAAAACTGTTTTTT.